This T cell receptor (beta chain) is from a study of shared clonotypes between healthy human individuals. An assay was performed, and its level was deep. Researchers divided each subset's genomic DNA evenly across several immunoSEQ plates. Assay: immunoSEQ multiplex PCR; the TCRdb copy retains only in-frame clones and omits some. The sample lists roughly 760,000 clones, over 65% seen once, with around 1.6% in the top ten. This clone was counted only a few times. Trimming took off 3 bases at V and 0 bases at J, with 9 bases between the two ends. The CDR3 is 15 residues long. Germline V lookup: CDR1 SGHAT, CDR2 FQDESV (reference sequence).

The sequenced sample was memory CD4+ T cells sorted from blood. Subset here: CD45RA-negative fraction. The chain has TRBV11-1 and TRBJ2-4; a possible D gene is TRBD2 (6 bases). This receptor was taken from a woman under 40 in good health. The CDR3 DNA follows: TGTGCCAGCAGCTTTGGGAGGTTAGCCAAAAACATTCAGTACTTC. It yields the protein CASSFGRLAKNIQYF. Supplemented by reference TRBV11-1 and TRBJ2-4, the full variable domain reads EAEVAQSPRYKITEKSQAVAFWCDPISGHATLYWYRQILGQGPELLVQFQDESVVDDSQLPKDRFSAERLKGVDSTLKIQPAELGDSAMYLCASSFGRLAKNIQYFGAGTRLSVL.